This T cell receptor beta chain was obtained from a study of OX40 agonist ivuxolimab in advanced cancers. At the level of the study: At doses from 0.01 to 10 mg/kg, patients were given intravenous ivuxolimab every 2 weeks.

General study points: Averaging showed that CD8+ T cells had more expanded clones than CD4+ did.

Worth noting for this clone: What it binds is unknown.

The CDR3 has 13 amino acids. Germline CDR1 is MDHEN and CDR2 is SYDVKM. V gave up 7 bases and J gave up 2 bases, with 12 bases separating them. Sequencing used immunoSEQ multiplex PCR; TCRdb keeps in-frame clones, though not all of them. Of about 120,000 clones detected, approximately 90% appear once; the ten largest clones hold around 0.55%. The clonotype was recovered from an adult with an advanced solid tumor such as melanoma, head and neck, liver or kidney cancer. This sequence joins TRBV28 and TRBJ2-7; D is ambiguous. Sequenced material: CD4+ or CD8+ T cells sorted from blood, taken in a trial of the OX40 agonist ivuxolimab. The CDR3 DNA follows: TGTGCCAGCATCCGCGAAAAGGCCTACGAGCAGTACTTC. This codes for CASIREKAYEQYF.